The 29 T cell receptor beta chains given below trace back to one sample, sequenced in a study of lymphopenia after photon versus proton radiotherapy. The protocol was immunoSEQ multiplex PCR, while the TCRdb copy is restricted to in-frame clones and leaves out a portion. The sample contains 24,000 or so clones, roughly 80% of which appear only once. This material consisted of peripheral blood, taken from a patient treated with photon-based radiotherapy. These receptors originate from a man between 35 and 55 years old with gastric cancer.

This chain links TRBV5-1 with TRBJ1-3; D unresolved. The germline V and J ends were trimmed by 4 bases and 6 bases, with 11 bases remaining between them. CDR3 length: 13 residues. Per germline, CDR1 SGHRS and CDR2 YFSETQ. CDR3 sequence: CASSRGPTNTIYF. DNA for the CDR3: TGCGCCAGCAGCCGAGGTCCTACAAACACCATATATTTT.

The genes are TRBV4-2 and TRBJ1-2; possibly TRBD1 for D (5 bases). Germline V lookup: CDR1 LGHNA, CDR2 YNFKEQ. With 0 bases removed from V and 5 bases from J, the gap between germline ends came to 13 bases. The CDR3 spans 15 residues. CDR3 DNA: TGTGCCAGCAGCCAAGAGCAGGGAGCCCCTTATGGCTACACCTTC. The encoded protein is CASSQEQGAPYGYTF.

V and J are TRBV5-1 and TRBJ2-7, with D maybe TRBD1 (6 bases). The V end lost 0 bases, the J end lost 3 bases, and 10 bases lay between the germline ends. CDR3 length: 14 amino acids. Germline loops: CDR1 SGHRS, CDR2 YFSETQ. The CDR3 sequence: CASSLAETGYEQYF. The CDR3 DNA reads TGCGCCAGCAGCTTGGCGGAGACAGGCTACGAGCAGTACTTC.

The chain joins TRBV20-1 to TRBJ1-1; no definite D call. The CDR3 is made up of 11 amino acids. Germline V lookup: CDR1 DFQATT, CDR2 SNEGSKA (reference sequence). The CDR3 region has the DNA TGCAAAGGACGGTTGAACACTGAAGCTTTCTTT. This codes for CKGRLNTEAFF.

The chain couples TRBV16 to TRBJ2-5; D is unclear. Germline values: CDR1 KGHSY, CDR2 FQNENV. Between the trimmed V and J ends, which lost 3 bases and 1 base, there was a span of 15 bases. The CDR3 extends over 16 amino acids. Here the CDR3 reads CASSQTSQQPQETQYF. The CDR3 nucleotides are TGTGCCAGCAGCCAGACCAGTCAGCAGCCCCAAGAGACCCAGTACTTC.

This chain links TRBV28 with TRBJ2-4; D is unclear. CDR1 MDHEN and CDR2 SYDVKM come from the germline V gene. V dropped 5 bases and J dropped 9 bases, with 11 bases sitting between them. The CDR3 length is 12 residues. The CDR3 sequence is CASSVLKGIQYF. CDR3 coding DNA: TGTGCCAGCAGTGTCCTCAAAGGCATTCAGTACTTC.

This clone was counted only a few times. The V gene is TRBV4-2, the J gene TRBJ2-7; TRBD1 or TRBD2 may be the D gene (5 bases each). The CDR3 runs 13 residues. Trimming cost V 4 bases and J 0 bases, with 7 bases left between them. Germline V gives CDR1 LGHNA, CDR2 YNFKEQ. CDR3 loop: CASSLGASYEQYF. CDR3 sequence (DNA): TGTGCCAGCAGCCTCGGGGCCTCCTACGAGCAGTACTTC.

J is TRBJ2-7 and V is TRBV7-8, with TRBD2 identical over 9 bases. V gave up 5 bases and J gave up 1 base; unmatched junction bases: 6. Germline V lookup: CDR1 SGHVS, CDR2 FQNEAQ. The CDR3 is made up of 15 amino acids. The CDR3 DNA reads TGTGCCAGCAGCCCATTAGCGGGGGCGTCCTACGAGCAGTACTTC. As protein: CASSPLAGASYEQYF.

The CDR3 loop reads CASSSIQGNTIYF. DNA of the CDR3: TGTGCCAGCAGCTCAATACAGGGAAACACCATATATTTT. The rearrangement links TRBV7-3 to TRBJ1-3; D gene uncertain. The germline CDR1 and CDR2 sequences are SGHTA and FQGTGA. Between the trimmed V and J ends, which lost 4 bases and 4 bases, there was a span of 8 bases. The CDR3 contains 13 residues.

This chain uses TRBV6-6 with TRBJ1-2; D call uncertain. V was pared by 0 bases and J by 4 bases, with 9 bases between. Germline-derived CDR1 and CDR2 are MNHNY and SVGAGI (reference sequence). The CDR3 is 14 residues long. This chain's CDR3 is CASSYSPGPYGYTF. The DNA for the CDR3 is TGTGCCAGCAGTTACTCCCCAGGACCCTATGGCTACACCTTC.

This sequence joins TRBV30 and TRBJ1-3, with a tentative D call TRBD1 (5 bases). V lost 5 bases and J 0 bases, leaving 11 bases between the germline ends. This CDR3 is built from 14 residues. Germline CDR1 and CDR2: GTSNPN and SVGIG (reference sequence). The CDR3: CAWSRDFSGNTIYF. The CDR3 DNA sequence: TGTGCCTGGTCTCGGGACTTCTCTGGAAACACCATATATTTT.

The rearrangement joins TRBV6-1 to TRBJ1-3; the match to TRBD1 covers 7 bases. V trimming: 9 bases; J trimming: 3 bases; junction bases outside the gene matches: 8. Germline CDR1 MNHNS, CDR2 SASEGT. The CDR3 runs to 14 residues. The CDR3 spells CASGTDRVGNTIYF. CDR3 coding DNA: TGTGCCAGTGGTACAGACAGGGTTGGAAACACCATATATTTT.

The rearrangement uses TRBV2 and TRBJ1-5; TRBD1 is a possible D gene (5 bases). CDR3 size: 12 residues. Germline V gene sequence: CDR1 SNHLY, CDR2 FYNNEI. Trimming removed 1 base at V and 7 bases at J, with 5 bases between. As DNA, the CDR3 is TGTGCCAGCAGTGAAGGGGGGCAGCCCCAGCATTTT. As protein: CASSEGGQPQHF.

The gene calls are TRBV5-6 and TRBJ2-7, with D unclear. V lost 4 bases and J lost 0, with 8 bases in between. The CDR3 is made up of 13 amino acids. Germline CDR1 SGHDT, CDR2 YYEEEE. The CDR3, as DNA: TGTGCCAGCAGCGCGGTCTACTCCTACGAGCAGTACTTC. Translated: CASSAVYSYEQYF.

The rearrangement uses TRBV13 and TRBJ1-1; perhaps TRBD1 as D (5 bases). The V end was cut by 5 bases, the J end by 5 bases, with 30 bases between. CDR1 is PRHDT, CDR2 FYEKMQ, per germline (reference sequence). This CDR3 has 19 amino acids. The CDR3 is CASSVQPPVGRDEQTEAFF. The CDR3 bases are TGTGCCAGCAGCGTCCAACCTCCGGTGGGGCGAGATGAGCAAACTGAAGCTTTCTTT.

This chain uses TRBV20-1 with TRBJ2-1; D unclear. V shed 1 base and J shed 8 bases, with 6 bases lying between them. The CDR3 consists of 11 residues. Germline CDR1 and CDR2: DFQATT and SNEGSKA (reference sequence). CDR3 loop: CSARVLDEQFF. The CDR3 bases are TGCAGTGCTAGAGTTCTCGATGAGCAGTTCTTC.

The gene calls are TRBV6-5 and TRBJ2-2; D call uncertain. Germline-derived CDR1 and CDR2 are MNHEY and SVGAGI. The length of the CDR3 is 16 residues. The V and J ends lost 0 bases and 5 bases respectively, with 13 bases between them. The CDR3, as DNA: TGTGCCAGCAGTTACTCTAACCCCGGTTCTACCGGGGAGCTGTTTTTT. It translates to CASSYSNPGSTGELFF.

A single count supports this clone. This CDR3 reads CASSGTSGGETQYF. CDR3 DNA sequence: TGTGCCAGCAGTGGGACTAGCGGGGGGGAGACCCAGTACTTC. The J gene is TRBJ2-5, the V gene TRBV25-1; TRBD2 agrees at 14 bases. Losses at the gene ends were 4 bases for V and 5 bases for J; bases not matched to a gene: 0. CDR1 is MGHDK, CDR2 SYGVNS, per germline. The CDR3 sequence is 14 residues long.

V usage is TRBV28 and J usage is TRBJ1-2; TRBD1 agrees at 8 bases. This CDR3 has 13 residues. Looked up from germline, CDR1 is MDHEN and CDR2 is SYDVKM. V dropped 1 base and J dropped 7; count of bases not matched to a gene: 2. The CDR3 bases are TGTGCCAGCAGTTTATCCGACAGGGGTGGCTACACCTTC. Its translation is CASSLSDRGGYTF.

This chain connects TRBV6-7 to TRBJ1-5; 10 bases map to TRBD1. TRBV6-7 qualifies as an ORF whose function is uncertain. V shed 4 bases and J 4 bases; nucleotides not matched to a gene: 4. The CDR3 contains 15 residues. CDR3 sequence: CASSSWTGGNQPQHF. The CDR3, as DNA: TGTGCCAGCAGTTCATGGACAGGGGGTAATCAGCCCCAGCATTTT.

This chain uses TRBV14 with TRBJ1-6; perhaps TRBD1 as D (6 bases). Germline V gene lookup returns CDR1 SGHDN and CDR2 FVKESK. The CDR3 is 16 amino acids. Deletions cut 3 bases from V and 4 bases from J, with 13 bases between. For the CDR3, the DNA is TGTGCCAGCAGCCACCGCCCCCAGGGGTATAATTCACCCCTCCACTTT. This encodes CASSHRPQGYNSPLHF.

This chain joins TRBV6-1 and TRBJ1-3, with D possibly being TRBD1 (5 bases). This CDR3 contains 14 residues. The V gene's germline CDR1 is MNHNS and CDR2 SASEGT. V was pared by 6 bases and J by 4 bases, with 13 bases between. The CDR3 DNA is TGTGCCAGCAGCTGGGGGATTCAAGGAAACACCATATATTTT. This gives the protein CASSWGIQGNTIYF.

The DNA of the CDR3 is TGTGCCAGCAGCTTGGGCAGGACTTCGGGAAGTGACACTGAAGCTTTCTTT. This gives the protein CASSLGRTSGSDTEAFF. This sequence joins TRBV7-9 and TRBJ1-1; D not resolved. Per germline, CDR1 SEHNR and CDR2 FQNEAQ (reference sequence). V dropped 3 bases and J dropped 3 bases, with 20 bases sitting between them. CDR3 length equals 17 residues.

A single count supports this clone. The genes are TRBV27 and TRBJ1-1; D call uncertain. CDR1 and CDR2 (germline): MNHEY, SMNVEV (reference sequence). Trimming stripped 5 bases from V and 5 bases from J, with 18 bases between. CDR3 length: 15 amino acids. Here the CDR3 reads CASSPTWGSGTEAFF. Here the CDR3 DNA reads TGTGCCAGCAGTCCTACATGGGGTTCCGGGACTGAAGCTTTCTTT.

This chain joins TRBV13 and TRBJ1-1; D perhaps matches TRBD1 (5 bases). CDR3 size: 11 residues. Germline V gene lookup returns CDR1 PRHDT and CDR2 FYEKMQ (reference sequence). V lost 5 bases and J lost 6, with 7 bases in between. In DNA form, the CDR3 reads TGTGCCAGCAGCCGGGACCCTGAAGCTTTCTTT. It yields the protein CASSRDPEAFF.

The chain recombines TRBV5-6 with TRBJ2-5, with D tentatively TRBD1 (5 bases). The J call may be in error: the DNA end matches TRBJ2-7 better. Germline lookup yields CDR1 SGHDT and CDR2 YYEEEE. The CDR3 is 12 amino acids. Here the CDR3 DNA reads TGTGCCAGCAGCTTGCAGGGTTTCGAGCAGTACTTC. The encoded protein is CASSLQGFEQYF.

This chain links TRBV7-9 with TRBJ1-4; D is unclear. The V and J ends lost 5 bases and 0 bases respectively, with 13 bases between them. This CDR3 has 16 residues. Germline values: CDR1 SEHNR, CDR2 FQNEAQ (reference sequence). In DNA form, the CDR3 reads TGTGCCAGCAGCCCCGGGAGCCTCGCAACTAATGAAAAACTGTTTTTT. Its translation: CASSPGSLATNEKLFF.

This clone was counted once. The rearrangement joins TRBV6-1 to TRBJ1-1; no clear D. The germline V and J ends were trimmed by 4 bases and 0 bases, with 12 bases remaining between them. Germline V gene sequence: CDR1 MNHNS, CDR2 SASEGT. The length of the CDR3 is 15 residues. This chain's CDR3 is CASSVTTRVNTEAFF. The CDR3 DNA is TGTGCCAGCAGTGTTACGACTCGGGTGAACACTGAAGCTTTCTTT.

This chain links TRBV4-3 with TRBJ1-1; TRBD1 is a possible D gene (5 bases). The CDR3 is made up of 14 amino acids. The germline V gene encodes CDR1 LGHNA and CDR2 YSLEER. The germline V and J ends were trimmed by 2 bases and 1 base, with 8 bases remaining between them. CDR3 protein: CASSQLQGNTEAFF. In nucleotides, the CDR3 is TGCGCCAGCAGCCAACTTCAGGGGAACACTGAAGCTTTCTTT.